These T cell receptor beta chains were read from a single sample in a study of cytomegalovirus exposure and HLA in healthy donors. TCRdb keeps only in-frame clones here, not all; method: immunoSEQ multiplex PCR. The sample gives approximately 170,000 clones, roughly 80% of which show up once; about 2.4% is in the top ten. Sequencing was done on a sample of PBMCs. These receptors came from a male donor in good health and CMV-seronegative. CDR3s include the opening cysteine and the closing phenylalanine or tryptophan. The D gene is left open where the match is weak. Clone size is not always given. Where it is, it says once, few, many or a class for expanded clones.

abundance	v_gene	j_gene	d_gene	CDR3aa	CDR3nt
NA	TRBV5-1	TRBJ2-3	TRBD2	CASRPLAGGTDTQYF	TGCGCCAGCAGACCACTAGCGGGGGGCACAGATACGCAGTATTTT
NA	TRBV6-9	TRBJ1-2	TRBD1	CASSYPAGGRRSYGYTF	TGTGCCAGCAGTTATCCGGCAGGGGGCCGGCGGAGCTATGGCTACACCTTC
NA	TRBV29-1	TRBJ2-5	TRBD2	CSVFPGLGRETQYF	TGCAGCGTCTTTCCGGGACTAGGTCGAGAGACCCAGTACTTC
NA	TRBV7-9	TRBJ2-3	TRBD1	CASSSTLGAGGSIDTQYF	TGTGCCAGCAGCTCAACGCTTGGGGCAGGGGGTAGTATAGATACGCAGTATTTT
NA	TRBV7-9	TRBJ2-7	TRBD2	CSSSSRLATYEQYF	TGTTCCAGCAGCTCTAGACTAGCAACCTACGAGCAGTACTTC
NA	TRBV7-8	TRBJ2-7	TRBD2	CASSLRGGYYEQYF	TGTGCCAGCAGCCTACGGGGGGGATACTACGAGCAGTACTTC
NA	TRBV18	TRBJ2-3	NA	CASSYRVQDTDTQYF	TGTGCCAGCTCGTACAGGGTTCAAGACACAGATACGCAGTATTTT
NA	TRBV7-2	TRBJ1-1	TRBD1	CASSLATGGAGTEAFF	TGTGCCAGCAGCTTAGCGACAGGGGGCGCGGGCACTGAAGCTTTCTTT
NA	TRBV11-2	TRBJ2-7	TRBD1	CASSFPPGGRPYEQYF	TGTGCCAGCAGCTTCCCACCAGGGGGTAGACCCTACGAGCAGTACTTC
once	TRBV2	TRBJ2-4	TRBD2	CASSETRGGQNIQYF	TGTGCCAGCAGTGAAACGCGGGGGGGCCAAAACATTCAGTACTTC
few	TRBV5-4	TRBJ1-1	NA	CASSLEARGNTEAFF	TGTGCCAGCAGCTTAGAAGCCAGGGGGAACACTGAAGCTTTCTTT
NA	TRBV5-4	TRBJ2-7	TRBD2	CASSPGLAGVYEQYF	TGTGCCAGCAGTCCTGGACTAGCGGGAGTTTACGAGCAGTACTTC
NA	TRBV7-9	TRBJ1-6	TRBD1	CASSYRDRVDSPLHF	TGTGCCAGCAGCTACCGGGACAGGGTTGATTCACCCCTCCACTTT
NA	TRBV4-2	TRBJ1-2	NA	CASSPGGGARPGYGYTF	TGTGCCAGCAGCCCCGGCGGGGGGGCGAGACCGGGCTATGGCTACACCTTC
NA	TRBV30	TRBJ2-7	NA	CAWSGHPTAEQYF	TGTGCCTGGAGTGGCCACCCTACCGCCGAGCAGTACTTC
NA	TRBV6-1	TRBJ2-3	TRBD2	CASGRTSLDTQYF	TGTGCCAGCGGGAGGACTAGTCTCGATACGCAGTATTTT
NA	TRBV14	TRBJ2-1	NA	CASSQLNRGGENEQFF	TGTGCCAGCAGCCAGTTAAACAGGGGGGGTGAGAATGAGCAGTTCTTC
NA	TRBV4-3	TRBJ2-7	TRBD1	CASSRAGGGSYEQYF	TGCGCCAGCAGCCGCGCAGGGGGCGGTTCCTACGAGCAGTACTTC
NA	TRBV28	TRBJ1-2	TRBD1	CASSAPQGGGYGYTF	TGTGCCAGCAGTGCGCCTCAGGGGGGTGGATATGGCTACACCTTC
NA	TRBV19	TRBJ1-4	NA	CASSIGFQGNNEKLFF	TGTGCCAGTAGTATAGGATTCCAGGGAAATAATGAAAAACTGTTTTTT
NA	TRBV7-7	TRBJ2-5	NA	CASSLQGRGETQYF	TGTGCTAGCAGCTTACAGGGCAGAGGAGAGACCCAGTACTTC
NA	TRBV6-5	TRBJ2-3	TRBD2	CASSSLAGVGDTQYF	TGTGCCAGCAGTTCACTAGCGGGAGTAGGGGATACGCAGTATTTT
NA	TRBV7-9	TRBJ1-1	NA	CASSPTRVSGTEAFF	TGTGCCAGCAGCCCGACCAGGGTCTCCGGCACTGAAGCTTTCTTT
NA	TRBV7-2	TRBJ2-1	NA	CASSPRDWAGRFF	TGTGCCAGCAGCCCCCGGGACTGGGCCGGACGGTTCTTC
NA	TRBV5-1	TRBJ2-2	NA	CASSLGRGQTNTGELFF	TGCGCCAGCAGCCTCGGGCGGGGGCAGACGAACACCGGGGAGCTGTTTTTT
medium-sized	TRBV5-5	TRBJ2-1	TRBD2	CASSPRDYSETYNEQFF	TGTGCCAGCAGCCCCCGGGACTACTCAGAAACCTACAATGAGCAGTTCTTC
NA	TRBV6-5	TRBJ1-2	NA	CARKGREFTNYGYTF	TGTGCCAGAAAGGGACGGGAGTTTACTAACTATGGCTACACCTTC
NA	TRBV4-3	TRBJ1-4	TRBD1	CASSQWTGEGEKLFF	TGCGCCAGCAGCCAATGGACAGGGGAGGGTGAAAAACTGTTTTTT
NA	TRBV10-3	TRBJ2-3	TRBD1	CAISEPGQGDTQYF	TGTGCCATCAGTGAGCCGGGACAGGGAGATACGCAGTATTTT